This TCR beta chain derives from a study of T cell responses to AZD1222 COVID-19 vaccine. The CDR3 has 15 residues. The V gene end was trimmed by 6 bases and the J gene end by 4 bases; junction bases not matched to a gene: 12. Germline V gene data show CDR1 as WNHNN and CDR2 as SYGVQD (reference sequence). Assay used: immunoSEQ multiplex PCR; TCRdb lists only in-frame clones, some missing. Of around 80,000 clones listed, 70% to 90% are singletons. The rearrangement links TRBV10-1 to TRBJ2-7; 7 positions agree with TRBD2. The sample consisted of peripheral blood, taken 28 days after the second AZD1222 dose. This clonotype was sampled from an adult who received the AZD1222 COVID-19 vaccine. The CDR3 region is CASREAETSWYEQYF. For the CDR3, the DNA is TGCGCCAGCAGAGAAGCTGAGACTAGCTGGTACGAGCAGTACTTC.